This entry lists 2 T cell receptor beta chains sequenced from one sample in a study of technical replicates of blood from several donors. The data were produced by immunoSEQ multiplex PCR, yet TCRdb's version contains in-frame clones alone and is incomplete. Of roughly 68,000 clones listed, 95% to 98% are singletons. The sequenced sample was T cells isolated from PBMCs. The receptors were gathered from a human donor in good health.

The chain links TRBV9 to TRBJ2-3, with a tentative D call TRBD2 (5 bases). CDR3 length: 14 amino acids. Germline lookup yields CDR1 SGDLS and CDR2 YYNGEE. The ends were cut back, 3 bases at V and 1 base at J, with 9 bases in the middle. The CDR3 here is CASSAIGGTDTQYF. The CDR3 coding sequence is TGTGCCAGCAGCGCCATCGGGGGCACAGATACGCAGTATTTT. Based on the CDR3 plus reference TRBV9 and TRBJ2-3, the full variable domain is DSGVTQTPKHLITATGQRVTLRCSPRSGDLSVYWYQQSLDQGLQFLIQYYNGEERAKGNILERFSAQQFPDLHSELNLSSLELGDSALYFCASSAIGGTDTQYFGPGTRLTVL.

This clone was counted a single time. The chain employs TRBV29-1 and TRBJ2-2; 9 bases fit TRBD2. The CDR3 spans 14 residues. Germline lookup yields CDR1 SQVTM and CDR2 ANQGSEA. CDR3 nucleotide sequence: TGCGGATGGACTAGCGCGCGGGGCACCGGGGAGCTGTTTTTT. Encoded protein: CGWTSARGTGELFF.